These T cell receptor beta chains were read from a single sample in a study of regulatory T cells in long-lasting Graves disease. TCRdb called the multiplex PCR reads again in MiXCR, with one record for every CDR3 protein. Counted here are some 250,000 distinct CDR3 sequences, just over 20% occurring once; the ten biggest clones make up approximately 14%. The sample was peripheral blood mononuclear cells (PBMCs), taken at new diagnosis, from a patient treated with antithyroid drugs. Receptors were obtained from a female donor with Graves disease. Each CDR3 is given with its conserved first and last residue.

V	J	CDR3
TRBV19	TRBJ1-2	CASSPGTGRGEWRNGYTF
TRBV27	TRBJ2-1	CASSVRLAGGIEQFF
TRBV6-2/TRBV6-3	TRBJ2-3	CASRTHKGTRSTDTQYF
TRBV18	TRBJ2-7	CASSPDRGREQYF
TRBV7-2	TRBJ2-5	CASSAYRGGEETQYF
TRBV11-3	TRBJ2-3	CASSLGMSTDTQYF
TRBV7-2	TRBJ1-1	CASSLVTGSSTEAFF
TRBV2	TRBJ2-1	CAGDRDRGHNEQFF
TRBV6-5	TRBJ1-6	CASSYQNWPNNSPLHF
TRBV3-1	TRBJ1-5	CASSQVGGNQPQHF
TRBV20-1	.	CSARAGQGETQYF
TRBV2	TRBJ2-2	CASSGGRAINTGELFF
TRBV3-1	TRBJ2-1	CASSTRGGGLEFF
TRBV11-2	TRBJ2-7	CASSTARGSNEQYF
TRBV4-3	TRBJ2-3	CASSLAGTSTDTQYF
TRBV2	TRBJ2-5	CATSPPSAEETQYF
TRBV27	TRBJ1-6	CASSMTGFSPLHF
TRBV10-1	TRBJ2-1	CASSESGGATYNEQFF
TRBV3-1	TRBJ1-6	CASSPTGDNSPLHF
TRBV19	TRBJ1-5	CASSRMTGGSQPQHF
TRBV5-8	TRBJ2-3	CAIRGRDVTDTQYF
TRBV7-8	TRBJ1-5	CASSSDRNQPQHF
TRBV4-1	TRBJ1-6	CASSQDPALLGGALHF
TRBV6-5	TRBJ2-1	CASSYSRRGGNEQFF
TRBV12-3/TRBV12-4	TRBJ1-1	CASSTHVTGGTEAFF
TRBV28	TRBJ2-5	CASSILNMQETQYF
TRBV28	TRBJ2-2	CASTGGGTSLPGELFF
TRBV5-6	TRBJ2-2	CASSFSGTDTGELFF
TRBV20-1	.	CSTRDAGTRRNEQFF
TRBV27	TRBJ2-7	CASPRQATSYEQYF
TRBV3-1	TRBJ2-3	CASGSPDTQYF
TRBV11-1	TRBJ1-2	CASSQRPGLYGYTF
TRBV10-3	TRBJ2-5	CAISRLDEETQYF
TRBV7-9	TRBJ2-1	CASSLFLMTGGDEQFF
TRBV4-3	TRBJ1-4	CASSQEVRQGYEKLFF
TRBV5-5	TRBJ2-2	CASSLRTQNTGELFF
TRBV5-5	TRBJ1-1	CASSLDLNTEAFF
TRBV20-1	TRBJ1-6	CSASPGNYNSPLHF
TRBV5-1	TRBJ1-1	CASSLESTVNTEAFF
TRBV20-1	TRBJ2-1	CSAPTSGDPSYNEQFF
TRBV7-6	TRBJ1-4	CASSLGVVREKGATNEKLFF
TRBV4-1	TRBJ2-2	CASSPLPAVTGELFF
TRBV20-1	TRBJ2-2	CSATGTSNTGELFF